Listed here is a single T cell receptor (beta chain). The antigen is unknown. V was cut by 8 bases and J by 0 bases, with 11 bases left in between. This CDR3 is 13 amino acids long. The data stem from a study of CD8 T cells in ankylosing spondylitis. Whole-study findings and limits: Reports of some motif variants in reactive arthritis synovial fluid and blood predate this one. Reports say disease-linked clones showed up significantly more in matched ankylosing spondylitis synovial fluid.

TCRdb passed the 5' RACE reads through MiXCR, listing each CDR3 protein once. This sample has 250,000 or so distinct CDR3 sequences, with roughly a quarter found just once. Input material: blood, either unsorted or a sorted T cell fraction (not recorded which). J is TRBJ2-7 and V is TRBV12-3 or TRBV12-4; D perhaps matches TRBD1 (5 bases). The receptor was isolated from a male donor with ankylosing spondylitis or in good health (not recorded which). CDR3 nucleotide sequence: TGTGCCAGCGGGGCAACAGCCTCCTACGAGCAGTACTTC. It codes for CASGATASYEQYF.